This T cell receptor (beta chain) was identified during a study of blood T cell repertoires in COVID-19. The CDR3 has 18 residues. Germline V gives CDR1 LNHDA, CDR2 SQIVND (reference sequence). Trimming at V came to 5 bases and at J to 6 bases, leaving 12 bases not matched to a gene. Generated by immunoSEQ multiplex PCR, the TCRdb table keeps only in-frame clones and is missing some. Seen here are 200,000 or so clones, 60% to 85% observed once, and the top ten hold roughly 17%. The TCR originated in a man aged 60-69 years with active or convalescent COVID-19. Sequencing was carried out using peripheral blood. The chain recombines TRBV19 with TRBJ2-1, with 14 bases that match TRBD2. CDR3 amino acids: CASSFAGTSGSGPNEQFF. The CDR3 nucleotides are TGTGCCAGTAGTTTCGCCGGGACTAGCGGGAGTGGGCCCAATGAGCAGTTCTTC.